This TCR beta chain comes out of a study of blood T cell repertoires in COVID-19. Across the study: Sources were T cells, B-cell-depleted T cells, or PBMCs; the material itself was cDNA or gDNA.

This clone came up a few times. Assignment of participants to cohorts was predicated upon participant-reported clinical history. Methods used by the authors: Estimates of nucleated cell counts were drawn from the amplification of reference gene primers. The table came from immunoSEQ multiplex PCR; TCRdb's copy has only in-frame clones and leaves some out. V and J calls and clone size are those listed in that table; D and trimming were worked out from the DNA. The sample carries about 370,000 clones, 91% recorded once. The CDR3 loop spans 13 amino acids. The V end was cut by 5 bases, the J end by 7 bases, with 14 bases between. Looked up from germline, CDR1 is SEHNR and CDR2 is FQNEAQ (reference sequence).

Sequencing used PBMCs or T cells enriched from blood (not recorded which). This receptor was obtained from a woman aged 35 to 49 who had been exposed to COVID-19. The chain has TRBV7-9 and TRBJ1-1; D is uncertain. CDR3 DNA: TGTGCCAGCAGCCGAATCCCGGGAAGTGAAGCTTTCTTT. Its translation: CASSRIPGSEAFF.